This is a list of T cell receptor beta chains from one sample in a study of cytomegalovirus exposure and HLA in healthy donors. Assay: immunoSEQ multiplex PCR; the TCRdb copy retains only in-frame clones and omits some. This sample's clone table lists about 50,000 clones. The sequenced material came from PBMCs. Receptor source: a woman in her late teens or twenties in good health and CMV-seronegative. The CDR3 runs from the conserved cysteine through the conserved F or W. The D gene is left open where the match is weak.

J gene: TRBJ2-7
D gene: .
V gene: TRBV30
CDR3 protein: CAWSVLGGIEQYF

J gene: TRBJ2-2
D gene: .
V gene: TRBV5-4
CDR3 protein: CASRPGQSNTGELFF

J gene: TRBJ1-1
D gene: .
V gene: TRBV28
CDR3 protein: CASSLRGGTEAFF

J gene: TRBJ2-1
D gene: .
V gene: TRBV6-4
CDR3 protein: CASSVRTEGGEQFF

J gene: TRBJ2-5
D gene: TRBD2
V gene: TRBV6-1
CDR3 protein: CASSEAAGGPETQYF

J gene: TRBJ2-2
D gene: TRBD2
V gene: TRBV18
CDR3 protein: CASSPLAGDGELFF

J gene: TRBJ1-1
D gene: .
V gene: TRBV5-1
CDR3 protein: CASSLGWTANTEAFF

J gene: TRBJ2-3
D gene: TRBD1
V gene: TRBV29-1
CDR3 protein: CSVVFGQGRTDTQYF

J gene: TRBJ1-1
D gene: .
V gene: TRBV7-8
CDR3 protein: CASSSRVGNTEAFF

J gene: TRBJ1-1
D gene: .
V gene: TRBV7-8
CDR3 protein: CASSLDGLQNTEAFF

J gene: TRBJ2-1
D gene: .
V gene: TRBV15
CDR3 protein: CATSRGGAGSEQFF

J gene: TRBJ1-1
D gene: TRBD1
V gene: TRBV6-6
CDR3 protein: CASSTLGQQRNTEAFF

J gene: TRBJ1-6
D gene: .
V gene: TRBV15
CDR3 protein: CATSRTGTSTGNSPLPF

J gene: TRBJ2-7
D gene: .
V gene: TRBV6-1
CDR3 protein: CASSEGQPGTYEQYF

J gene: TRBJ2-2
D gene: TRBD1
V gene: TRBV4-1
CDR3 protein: CASSQDSQGITGELFF

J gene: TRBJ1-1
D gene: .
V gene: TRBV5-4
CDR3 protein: CASSFLTGLNTEAFF

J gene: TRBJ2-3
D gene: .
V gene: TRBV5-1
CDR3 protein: CASSLAGGTDTQYF

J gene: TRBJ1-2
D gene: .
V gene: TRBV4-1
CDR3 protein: CASSQGQTNYGYTF

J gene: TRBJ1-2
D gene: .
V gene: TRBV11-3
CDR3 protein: CASSFSQGGGYTF

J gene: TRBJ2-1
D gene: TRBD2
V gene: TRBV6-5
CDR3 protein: CASTDPGLAGGKQFF

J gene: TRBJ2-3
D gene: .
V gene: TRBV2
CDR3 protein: CASSDKPLTDTQYF

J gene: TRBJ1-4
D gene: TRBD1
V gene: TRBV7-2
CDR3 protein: CASSLNWDREVKLFF

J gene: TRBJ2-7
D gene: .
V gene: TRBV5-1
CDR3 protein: CASSLVSGTFYEQYF

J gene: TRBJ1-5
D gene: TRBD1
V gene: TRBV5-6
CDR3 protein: CASSLLKETGRYQPQHF

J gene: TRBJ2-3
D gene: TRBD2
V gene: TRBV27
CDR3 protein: CASSFVSGRGYTDTQYF

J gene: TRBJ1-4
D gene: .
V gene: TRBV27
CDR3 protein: CASSLLLGWEKLFF

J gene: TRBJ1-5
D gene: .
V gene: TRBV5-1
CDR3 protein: CASSPGNGHSNQPQHF

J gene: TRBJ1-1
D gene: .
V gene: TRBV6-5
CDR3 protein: CASSYSEVVNTEAFF

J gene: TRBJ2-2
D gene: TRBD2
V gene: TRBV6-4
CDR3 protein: CASSATSGNTGELFF

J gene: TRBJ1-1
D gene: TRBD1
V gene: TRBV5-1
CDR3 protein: CASSRDRSNTEAFF

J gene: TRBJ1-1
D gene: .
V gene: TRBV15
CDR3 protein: CATSRDFARAFF

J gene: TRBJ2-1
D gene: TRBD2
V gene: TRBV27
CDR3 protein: CASSPPLAGGPYNEQFF

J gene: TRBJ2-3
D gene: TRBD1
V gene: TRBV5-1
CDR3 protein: CASSLGTGGTDTQYF

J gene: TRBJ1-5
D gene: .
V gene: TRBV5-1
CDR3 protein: CASSLGDTNSNQPQHF

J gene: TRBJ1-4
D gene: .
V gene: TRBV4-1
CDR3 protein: CASSRLGVGTNEKLFF

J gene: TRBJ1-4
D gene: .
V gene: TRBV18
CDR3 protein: CASSPSGNEKLFF

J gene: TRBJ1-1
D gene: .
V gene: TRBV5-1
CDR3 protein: CASRPTTGGNTEAFF

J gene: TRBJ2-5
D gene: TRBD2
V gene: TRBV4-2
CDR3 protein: CASSRSTLLAGGSETQYF

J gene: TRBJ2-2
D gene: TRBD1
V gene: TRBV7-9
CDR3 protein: CDSGTGPSNTGELFF

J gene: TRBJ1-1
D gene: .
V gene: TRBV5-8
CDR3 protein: CASSSSWSAGLPNTEAFF

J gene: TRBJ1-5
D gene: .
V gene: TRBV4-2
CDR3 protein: CASSQELRVRNGNQPQHF

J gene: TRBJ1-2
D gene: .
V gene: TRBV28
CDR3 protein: CASTLRGYGYTF

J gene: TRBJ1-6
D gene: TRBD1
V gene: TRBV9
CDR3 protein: CASSPRDRESSYNSPLHF

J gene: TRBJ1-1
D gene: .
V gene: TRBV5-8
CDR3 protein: CASGRNTEAFF

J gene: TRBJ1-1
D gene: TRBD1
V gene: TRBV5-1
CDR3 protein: CASSLIGQGPEAFF